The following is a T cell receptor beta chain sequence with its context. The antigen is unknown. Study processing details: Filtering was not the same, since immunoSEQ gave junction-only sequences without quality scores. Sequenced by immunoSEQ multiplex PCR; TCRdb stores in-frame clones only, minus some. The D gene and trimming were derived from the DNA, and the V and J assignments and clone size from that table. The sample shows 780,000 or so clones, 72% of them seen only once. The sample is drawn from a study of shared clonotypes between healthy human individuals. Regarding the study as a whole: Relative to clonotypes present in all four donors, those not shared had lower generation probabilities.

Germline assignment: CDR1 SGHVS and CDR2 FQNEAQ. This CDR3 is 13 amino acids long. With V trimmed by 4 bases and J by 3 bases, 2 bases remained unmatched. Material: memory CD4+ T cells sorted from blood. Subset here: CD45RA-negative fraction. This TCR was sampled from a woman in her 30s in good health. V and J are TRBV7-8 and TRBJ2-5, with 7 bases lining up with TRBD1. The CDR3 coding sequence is TGTGCCAGCAGCTGGGGACAGAAAGAGACCCAGTACTTC. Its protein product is CASSWGQKETQYF.